This T cell receptor beta chain emerged from a study of blood T cell repertoires in COVID-19. Study-wide background: From the United States, Italy and Spain came samples of acute and convalescent COVID-19.

The repertoire was sequenced with immunoSEQ multiplex PCR; TCRdb's copy has only in-frame clones and lacks some. The profile shows a few hundred thousand clones, more than 70% of them singletons. Germline V lookup: CDR1 LNHDA, CDR2 SQIVND (reference sequence). V lost 6 bases and J lost 2; bases outside the gene matches: 5. CDR3 length: 14 residues. Concerning this clone: Other DNA sequences in the same sample also yield this CDR3.

Sequencing input: PBMCs or T cells enriched from blood (not recorded which). This clonotype was obtained from a woman in her late teens or twenties who had recovered from COVID-19. The gene calls are TRBV19 and TRBJ1-2; 8 positions agree with TRBD1. CDR3 region: CASSIGQGNYGYTF. The DNA for the CDR3 is TGTGCCAGTAGCATCGGACAGGGCAACTATGGCTACACCTTC.